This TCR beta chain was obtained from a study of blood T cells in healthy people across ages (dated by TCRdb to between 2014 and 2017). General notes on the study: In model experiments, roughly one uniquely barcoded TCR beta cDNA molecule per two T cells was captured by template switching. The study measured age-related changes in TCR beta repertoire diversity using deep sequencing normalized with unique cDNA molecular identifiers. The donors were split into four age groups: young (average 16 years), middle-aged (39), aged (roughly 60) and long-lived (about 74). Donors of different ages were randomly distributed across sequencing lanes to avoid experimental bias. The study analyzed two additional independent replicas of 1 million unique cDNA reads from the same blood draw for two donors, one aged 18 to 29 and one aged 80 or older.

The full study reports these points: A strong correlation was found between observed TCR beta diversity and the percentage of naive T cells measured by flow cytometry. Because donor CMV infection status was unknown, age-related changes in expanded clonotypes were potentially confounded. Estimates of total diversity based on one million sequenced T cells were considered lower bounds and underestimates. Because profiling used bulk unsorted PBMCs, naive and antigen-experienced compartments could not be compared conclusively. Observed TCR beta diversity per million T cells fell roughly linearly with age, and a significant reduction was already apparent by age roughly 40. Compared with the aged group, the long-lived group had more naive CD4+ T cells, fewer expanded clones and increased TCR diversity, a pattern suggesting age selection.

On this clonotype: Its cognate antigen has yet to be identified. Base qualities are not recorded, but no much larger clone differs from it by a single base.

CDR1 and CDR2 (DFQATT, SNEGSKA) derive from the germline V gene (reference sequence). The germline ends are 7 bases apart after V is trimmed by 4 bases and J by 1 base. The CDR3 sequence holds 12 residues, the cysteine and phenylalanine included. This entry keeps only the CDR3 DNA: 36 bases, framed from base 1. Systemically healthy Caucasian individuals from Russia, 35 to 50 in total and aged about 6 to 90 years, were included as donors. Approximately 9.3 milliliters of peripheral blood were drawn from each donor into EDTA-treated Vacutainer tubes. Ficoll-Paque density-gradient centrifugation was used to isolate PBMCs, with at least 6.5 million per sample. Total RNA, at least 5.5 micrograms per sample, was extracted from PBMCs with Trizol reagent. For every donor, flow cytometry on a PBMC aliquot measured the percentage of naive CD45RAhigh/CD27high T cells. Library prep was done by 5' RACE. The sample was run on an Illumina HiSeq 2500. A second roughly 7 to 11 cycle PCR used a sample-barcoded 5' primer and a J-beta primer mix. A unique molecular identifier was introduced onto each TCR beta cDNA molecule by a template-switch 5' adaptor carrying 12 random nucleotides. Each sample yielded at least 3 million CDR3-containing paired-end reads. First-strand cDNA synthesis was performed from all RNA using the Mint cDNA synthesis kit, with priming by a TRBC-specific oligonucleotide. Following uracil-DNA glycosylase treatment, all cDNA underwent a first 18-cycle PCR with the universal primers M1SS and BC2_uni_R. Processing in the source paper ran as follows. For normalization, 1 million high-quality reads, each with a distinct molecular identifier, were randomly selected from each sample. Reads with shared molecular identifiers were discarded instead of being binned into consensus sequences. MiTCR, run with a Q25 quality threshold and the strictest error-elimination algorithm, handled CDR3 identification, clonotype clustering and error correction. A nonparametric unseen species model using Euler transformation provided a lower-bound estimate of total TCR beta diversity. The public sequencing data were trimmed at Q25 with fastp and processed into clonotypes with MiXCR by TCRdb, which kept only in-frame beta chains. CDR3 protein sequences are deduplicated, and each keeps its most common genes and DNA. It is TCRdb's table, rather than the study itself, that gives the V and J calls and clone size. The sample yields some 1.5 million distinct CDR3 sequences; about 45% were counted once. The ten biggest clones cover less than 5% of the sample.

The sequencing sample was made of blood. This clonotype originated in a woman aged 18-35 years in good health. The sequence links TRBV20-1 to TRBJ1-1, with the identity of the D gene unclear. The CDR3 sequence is CSAKAPNTEAFF. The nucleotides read TGCAGTGCTAAGGCGCCGAACACTGAAGCTTTCTTT.